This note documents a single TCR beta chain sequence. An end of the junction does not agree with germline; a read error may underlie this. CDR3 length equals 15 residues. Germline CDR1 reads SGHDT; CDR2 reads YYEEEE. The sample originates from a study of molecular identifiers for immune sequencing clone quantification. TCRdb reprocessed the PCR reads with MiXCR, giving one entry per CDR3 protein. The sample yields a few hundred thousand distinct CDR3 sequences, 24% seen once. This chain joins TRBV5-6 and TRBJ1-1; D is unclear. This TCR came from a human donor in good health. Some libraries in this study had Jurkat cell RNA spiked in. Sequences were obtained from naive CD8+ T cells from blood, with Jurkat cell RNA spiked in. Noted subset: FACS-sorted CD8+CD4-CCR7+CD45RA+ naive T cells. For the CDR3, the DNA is TGTGCCAGCAGCTTGGCAGTGGCTGTGAACACTGAAGCTCTCTTT. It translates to CASSLAVAVNTEALF. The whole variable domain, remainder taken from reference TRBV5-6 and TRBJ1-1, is DAGVTQSPTHLIKTRGQQVTLRCSPKSGHDTVSWYQQALGQGPQFIFQYYEEEERQRGNFPDRFSGHQFPNYSSELNVNALLLGDSALYLCASSLAVAVNTEALFGQGTRLTVV.